This is a list of T cell receptor beta chains from one sample in a study of type 1 and type 2 diabetes patients. TCRdb recomputed calls from the multiplex PCR reads with MiXCR, one row per CDR3 protein. In the table there are more than 250,000 distinct CDR3 sequences, roughly 48% of which are singletons. Material for sequencing was peripheral blood mononuclear cells (PBMCs). All receptors derive from a man between 18 and 35 years old with type 2 diabetes. CDR3s include the opening cysteine and the closing phenylalanine or tryptophan. D genes are given only for firm matches. Rows give clone size only sometimes, using once, few, many, or a class for an expanded clone.

d_call j_call clone_size v_call cdr3_nt cdr3_aa
TRBD2 TRBJ2-2 . TRBV7-2 TGTGCCAGCAGCTCATCACTTCTAGCGGGAGGTACCGAGGAGCTGTTTTTT CASSSSLLAGGTEELFF
. TRBJ1-2 . TRBV30 TGTGCCTGGAGGGGGATGTATGGCTACACCTTC CAWRGMYGYTF
TRBD1 TRBJ2-5 . TRBV28 TGTGCCAGCAGTTTGGGACAGGGGGTAGTAGAGACCCAGTACTTC CASSLGQGVVETQYF
TRBD1 TRBJ2-3 . TRBV7-8 TGTGCCAGCAGCTTCGCCCGAGGAGGACAGGGGGTCTCAGATACGCAGTATTTT CASSFARGGQGVSDTQYF
. TRBJ1-2 . TRBV10-3 TGTGCCATCAGTGAGTCGGGAACCTATGGCTACACCTTC CAISESGTYGYTF
. TRBJ1-1 . TRBV7-3 TGTGCCAGCAGTTTGGACCCCTCAGCTGAAGCTTTCTTT CASSLDPSAEAFF
. TRBJ2-5 . TRBV10-2 TGCGCCAGCAGTGAGTCCGGCCGACCAGATTGGACCCAGTACTTC CASSESGRPDWTQYF
TRBD2 TRBJ2-5 . TRBV28 TGTGCCAGCAGTTTAGCCGGACTAGCGGGAGGACCAGAGACCCAGTACTTC CASSLAGLAGGPETQYF
. TRBJ2-5 many TRBV19 TGTGCCAGTAGTACCACCGGGACATCGCAAGAGACCCAGTACTTC CASSTTGTSQETQYF
. TRBJ1-1 . TRBV15 TGTGCCACCAGCAGAGATGGGGATTTAGTGACTGAAGCTTTCTTT CATSRDGDLVTEAFF
. TRBJ2-2 . TRBV7-2 TGTGCCAGCAGCCGGAGTACGGCCCGAGAGTTGTTTTTT CASSRSTARELFF
. TRBJ1-1 . TRBV28 TGTGCCAGCTGCTGGAAGTTCACTGAAGCTTTCTTT CASCWKFTEAFF
TRBD2 TRBJ2-3 . TRBV4-2 TGTGCCAGCAGCCAAGATGCTAGCGGGGGGGCGGATACGCAGTATTTT CASSQDASGGADTQYF
. TRBJ1-6 many TRBV2 TGTGCCAGCTGGGCAAGCTCCTATAATTCACCCCTCCACTTT CASWASSYNSPLHF
. TRBJ2-1 . TRBV30 TGTGCCTGGAGTGTCTCTTACAATGAGCAGTTCTTC CAWSVSYNEQFF
. TRBJ2-5 . TRBV28 TGTGCCAGCAGCCCTCTAGCGTATAAAGAGACCCAGTACTTC CASSPLAYKETQYF
TRBD2 TRBJ2-2 . TRBV24-1 TGTGCCACCAGTTTAACTAGCGGGTCCCCCGGGGAGCTGTTTTTT CATSLTSGSPGELFF
TRBD2 TRBJ2-5 . TRBV14 TGTGCCAGCAGCTCCCAACCGGGAGGTGGAGGGGAGACCCAGTACTTC CASSSQPGGGGETQYF
. TRBJ1-5 . TRBV4-1 TGCGCCAGCAGCCAAGGGTTTAGCAATCAGCCCCAGCATTTT CASSQGFSNQPQHF
. TRBJ2-7 few TRBV14 TGTGCCAGCAGTCCTGACCAGCGCTACTCCTACGAGCAGTACTTC CASSPDQRYSYEQYF
. TRBJ1-1 few TRBV19 TGTGCCAGTAGAGGGCTGGGGGGTAACACTGAAGCTTTCTTT CASRGLGGNTEAFF
. TRBJ1-5 . TRBV6-5 TGTGCCAGCAGTCGTCAGAGCAATCAGCCCCAGCATTTT CASSRQSNQPQHF
TRBD1 TRBJ1-2 . TRBV24-1 TGTGCCACCAGTGGGGACAGGTCGGACTATGGCTACACCTTC CATSGDRSDYGYTF
. TRBJ2-7 few TRBV29-1 TGCAGCGTCGCCGATGCGGCAGGGGTTCACTACGAGCAGTACTTC CSVADAAGVHYEQYF
. TRBJ1-2 few TRBV15 TGTGCCACCAGCAGAGGGGGGGTAGGGTATGGCTACACCTTC CATSRGGVGYGYTF
. TRBJ2-5 . TRBV7-2 TGTGCCAGCAGCTTAGGACAGGCGCTGGAGGACCAGTACTTC CASSLGQALEDQYF
. TRBJ2-3 . TRBV10-2 TGCGCCAGCAGCTTGGTTACAGATACGCAGTATTTT CASSLVTDTQYF
. TRBJ1-1 . TRBV5-1 TGCGCCAGCAGCTTGTGGGGGGGTGGAGGTCACACTGAAGCTTTCTTT CASSLWGGGGHTEAFF
TRBD1 TRBJ2-5 . TRBV14 TGTGCCAGCAGCCTTCCGGGACAGTTGGAGACCCAGTACTTC CASSLPGQLETQYF
. TRBJ2-7 few TRBV20-1 TGCAGTGCTAGAGGGTACGAGCAGTACTTC CSARGYEQYF
. TRBJ1-4 . TRBV7-2 TGTGCCAGCAGCTTAAGGGGGGGGAAACTGTTTTTT CASSLRGGKLFF
. TRBJ2-7 . TRBV20-1 TGCAGTGCTAGCGGACAGAACTCCTACGAGCAGTACTTC CSASGQNSYEQYF
. TRBJ2-7 . TRBV29-1 TGCAGCGTTGTTGGAGGGGTGACCGGACTCGCCTACGAGCAGTACTTC CSVVGGVTGLAYEQYF
. TRBJ1-2 few TRBV19 TGTGCCAGTAGGAATCAGGGGAAAACCTCTTACTATGGCTACACCTTC CASRNQGKTSYYGYTF
. TRBJ2-5 once TRBV3-1 TGTGCCAGCAGCCACCCTGGGACTTTACAAGAGACCCAGTACTTC CASSHPGTLQETQYF
. TRBJ2-7 . TRBV7-6 TGTGCCAGCAGCTTAGCCGTCACCTACGAGCAGTACTTC CASSLAVTYEQYF
. TRBJ2-7 few TRBV2 TGTGCCGGGGGCGGGAGCTCCTACGAGCAGTACTTC CAGGGSSYEQYF
. TRBJ1-6 . TRBV10-2 TGCGCCAGCAGTGTCAGGCCAAGTGCAGCGAACAATTCACCCCTCCACTTT CASSVRPSAANNSPLHF
. TRBJ1-3 . TRBV12-3/TRBV12-4 TGTGCCAGCGGTAGTGATGGAAGCACCATATATTTT CASGSDGSTIYF
. TRBJ2-7 once TRBV12-3/TRBV12-4 TGTGCCAGCAGTTCACCGGGACTGACCTCCTACGAGCAGTACTTC CASSSPGLTSYEQYF
. TRBJ2-2 . TRBV28 TGTGCCAGCAGTTTATTTGGGGAGCTGTTTTTT CASSLFGELFF
TRBD2 TRBJ2-3 few TRBV20-1 TGCAGTGCTAGGGGTGGGACTAGCGGCCCCACAGATACGCAGTATTTT CSARGGTSGPTDTQYF
. TRBJ2-5 . TRBV24-1 TGTGCCACCAGTGATGGGACAATCGAGACCCAGTACTTC CATSDGTIETQYF
. TRBJ1-2 . TRBV4-3 TGCGCCAGCAGCCACCTATCGGGGACGGGAGGCTACACCTTC CASSHLSGTGGYTF
. TRBJ2-3 . TRBV30 TGTGCCTGGAGTAAAGGACAGAGCACAGATACGCAGTATTTT CAWSKGQSTDTQYF
. TRBJ1-6 . TRBV4-2 TGTGCCAGCAGCCAAGTAGGGGGGGCCCATTCACCCCTCCACTTT CASSQVGGAHSPLHF
. TRBJ2-5 many TRBV7-6 TGTGCCAGCAGCTTAAATCTGCACGAGACCCAGTACTTC CASSLNLHETQYF
TRBD1 TRBJ1-1 . TRBV7-2 TGTGCCAGCAGCTTAGAGGGGACAGGGGCAATAAACACTGAAGCTTTCTTT CASSLEGTGAINTEAFF